This TCR beta chain stems from a study of glioma-infiltrating T cells after dendritic cell vaccination. TCRdb keeps only in-frame clones here, not all; method: immunoSEQ multiplex PCR. The table has roughly 83,000 clones, more than 75% seen once. V was cut by 1 base and J by 4 bases, with 17 bases left in between. This CDR3 comprises 17 residues. CDR1 and CDR2 (germline): SGHVS, FNYEAQ. V usage is TRBV7-6 and J usage is TRBJ1-3; D perhaps matches TRBD1 (5 bases). This specimen was blood, taken before dendritic cell vaccination. The sequence was collected from a human donor with glioblastoma. This CDR3 reads CASSLGGGELAGNTIYF. The CDR3 DNA reads TGTGCCAGCAGCTTAGGGGGAGGGGAACTGGCAGGAAACACCATATATTTT.